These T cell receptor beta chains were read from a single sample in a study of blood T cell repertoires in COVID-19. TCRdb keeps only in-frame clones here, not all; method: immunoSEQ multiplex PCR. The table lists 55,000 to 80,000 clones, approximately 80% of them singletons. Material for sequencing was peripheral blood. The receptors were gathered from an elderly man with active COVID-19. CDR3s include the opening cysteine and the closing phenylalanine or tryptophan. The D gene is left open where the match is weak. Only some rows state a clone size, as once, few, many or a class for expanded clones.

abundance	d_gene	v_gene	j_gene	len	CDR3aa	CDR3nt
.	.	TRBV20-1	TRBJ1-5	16	CSASWQVGLGNQPQHF	TGCAGTGCTAGTTGGCAGGTCGGCTTGGGCAATCAGCCCCAGCATTTT
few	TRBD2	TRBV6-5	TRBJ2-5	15	CASLRLAGEGETQYF	TGTGCCTCCCTTCGACTAGCGGGAGAAGGAGAGACCCAGTACTTC
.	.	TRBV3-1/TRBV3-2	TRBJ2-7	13	CASSQVGAGEQYF	TGTGCCAGCAGCCAAGTGGGGGCCGGGGAGCAGTACTTC
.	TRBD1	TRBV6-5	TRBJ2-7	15	CASSPRETGYYEQYF	TGTGCCAGCAGTCCCCGCGAGACAGGGTATTACGAGCAGTACTTC
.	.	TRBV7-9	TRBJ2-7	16	CASSLETGFNSYEQYF	TGTGCCAGCAGCTTAGAAACAGGGTTCAACTCCTACGAGCAGTACTTC
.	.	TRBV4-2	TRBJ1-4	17	CASSQLGTSASNEKLFF	TGTGCCAGCAGCCAGCTTGGGACATCGGCCTCGAATGAAAAACTGTTTTTT
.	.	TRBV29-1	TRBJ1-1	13	CSVEAGLNTEAFF	TGCAGCGTTGAAGCAGGCCTGAACACTGAAGCTTTCTTT
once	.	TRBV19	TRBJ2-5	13	CASRAGAVETQYF	TGTGCCAGTAGGGCAGGAGCGGTAGAGACCCAGTACTTC
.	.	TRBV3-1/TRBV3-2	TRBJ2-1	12	CASSQLDREQFF	TGTGCCAGCAGCCAACTTGACAGGGAGCAGTTCTTC
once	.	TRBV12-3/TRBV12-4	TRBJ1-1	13	CASSFRGNTEAFF	TGTGCCAGCAGTTTTCGGGGGAACACTGAAGCTTTCTTT
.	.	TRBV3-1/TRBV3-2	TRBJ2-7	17	CASSQGQGRPQSYEQYF	TGTGCCAGCAGCCAAGGGCAGGGTCGCCCCCAATCCTACGAGCAGTACTTC
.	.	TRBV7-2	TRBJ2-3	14	CASSPDGIGGTQYF	TGTGCCAGCAGCCCGGACGGCATCGGAGGTACGCAGTATTTT
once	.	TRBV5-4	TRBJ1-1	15	CASSYGSKRDTEAFF	TGTGCCAGCAGCTACGGATCTAAACGGGACACTGAAGCTTTCTTT
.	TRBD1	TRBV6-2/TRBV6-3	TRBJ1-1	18	CASSYNLGTGGWYTEAFF	TGTGCCAGCAGTTACAATTTGGGGACAGGGGGCTGGTACACTGAAGCTTTCTTT
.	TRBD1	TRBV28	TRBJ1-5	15	CASRGGTGANQPQHF	TGTGCCAGCAGGGGGGGGACAGGGGCGAATCAGCCCCAGCATTTT
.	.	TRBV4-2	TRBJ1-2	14	CASSQVTQDYGYTF	TGTGCCAGCAGCCAAGTAACACAGGACTATGGCTACACCTTC
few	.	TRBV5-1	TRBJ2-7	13	CASSLDFSYEQYF	TGCGCCAGCAGCTTGGACTTCTCCTACGAGCAGTACTTC
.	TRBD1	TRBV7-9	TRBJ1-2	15	CASSSGTVQSGGYTF	TGTGCCAGCAGCTCCGGGACAGTGCAGAGCGGGGGCTACACCTTC
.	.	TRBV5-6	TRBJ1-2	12	CASSIRGYGYTF	TGTGCCAGCAGCATTAGGGGGTACGGCTACACCTTC
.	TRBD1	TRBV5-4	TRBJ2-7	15	CASSPRDRGLDEQYF	TGTGCCAGCAGTCCCCGGGACAGGGGGTTGGACGAGCAGTACTTC
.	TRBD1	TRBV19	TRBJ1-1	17	CASSIAAGTGFMGEAFF	TGTGCCAGTAGTATAGCGGCAGGGACAGGGTTCATGGGTGAAGCTTTCTTT
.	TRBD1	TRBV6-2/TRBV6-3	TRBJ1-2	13	CASSEGQPYGYTF	TGTGCCAGCAGTGAGGGACAGCCCTATGGCTACACCTTC
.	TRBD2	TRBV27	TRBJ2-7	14	CASSGGSNVYEQYF	TGTGCCAGCAGTGGCGGGAGTAATGTCTACGAGCAGTACTTC
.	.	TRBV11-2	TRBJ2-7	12	CASQRGTYEQYF	TGTGCCAGCCAAAGAGGGACCTACGAGCAGTACTTC
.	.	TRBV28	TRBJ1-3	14	CASRDNFSGNTIYF	TGTGCCAGCAGGGACAATTTCTCTGGAAACACCATATATTTT
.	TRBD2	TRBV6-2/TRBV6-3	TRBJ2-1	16	CASSYSLAGGRNEQFF	TGTGCCAGCAGTTACTCTCTCGCGGGAGGGCGGAATGAGCAGTTCTTC
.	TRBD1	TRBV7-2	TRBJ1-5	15	CASSPGGTEDQPQHF	TGTGCCAGCAGCCCCGGTGGGACAGAAGATCAGCCCCAGCATTTT
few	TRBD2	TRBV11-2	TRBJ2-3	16	CASSADSGTRTDTQYF	TGTGCCAGCAGCGCAGATAGCGGGACCCGCACAGATACGCAGTATTTT
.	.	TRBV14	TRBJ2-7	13	CASSPDSVREQYF	TGTGCCAGCAGCCCGGACTCCGTCCGGGAGCAGTACTTC
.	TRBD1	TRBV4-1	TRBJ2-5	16	CASSQVWAGGLETQYF	TGCGCCAGCAGCCAAGTTTGGGCAGGGGGATTAGAGACCCAGTACTTC
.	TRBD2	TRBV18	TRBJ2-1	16	CASSPTLAGGFNEQFF	TGTGCCAGCTCACCAACCCTAGCGGGAGGATTCAATGAGCAGTTCTTC
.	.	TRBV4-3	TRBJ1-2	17	CASSQDSYGQRSYGYTF	TGCGCCAGCAGCCAAGATTCATACGGACAGCGATCATATGGCTACACCTTC
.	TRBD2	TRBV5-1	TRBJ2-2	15	CASSQQRENTGELFF	TGCGCCAGCAGCCAGCAGCGGGAGAACACCGGGGAGCTGTTTTTT
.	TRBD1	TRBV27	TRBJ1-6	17	CASSQGAGRTNNSPLHF	TGTGCCAGCAGTCAGGGGGCCGGCCGGACAAATAATTCACCCCTCCACTTT
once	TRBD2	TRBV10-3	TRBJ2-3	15	CAISELAGVTDTQYF	TGTGCCATCAGTGAGCTAGCGGGGGTCACAGATACGCAGTATTTT
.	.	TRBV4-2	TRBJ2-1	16	CASSQEGGLSYNEQFF	TGTGCCAGCAGCCAAGAGGGGGGGCTATCCTACAATGAGCAGTTCTTC
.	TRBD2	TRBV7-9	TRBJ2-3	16	CASSPWTSGGADTQYF	TGTGCCAGCAGCCCCTGGACTAGCGGGGGGGCCGATACGCAGTATTTT
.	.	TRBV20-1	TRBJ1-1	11	CSASQGSEAFF	TGCAGTGCTAGCCAGGGTTCTGAAGCTTTCTTT
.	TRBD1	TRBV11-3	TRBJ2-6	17	CASSLTGTGTGANVLTF	TGTGCCAGCAGCCTGACCGGGACAGGGACTGGGGCCAACGTCCTGACTTTC
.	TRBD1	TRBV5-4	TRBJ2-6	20	CASSLNRGAQLGSGANVLTF	TGTGCCAGCAGCTTGAACAGGGGTGCTCAGTTGGGCTCTGGGGCCAACGTCCTGACTTTC